The clone carrying this T cell receptor (beta chain) appeared once. The antigen remains unidentified. This record comes from a study of early stage breast cancer tumors. Each sample had two DNA replicates, roughly 0.5 ug blood or about 1.4 ug tissue. TCRdb keeps only in-frame clones here, not all; method: immunoSEQ multiplex PCR. Altogether fewer than 90,000 clones are present, approximately 80% being singletons, with the ten largest covering 3.5%. Overall study findings and caveats: Compared with adjacent normal breast tissue, tumors showed roughly 2.5-fold greater T cell density and higher clonality. Blood repertoires resembled normal breast more than tumor.

CDR1 MRHNA and CDR2 SNTAGT come from the germline V gene. The V and J ends lost 2 bases and 4 bases, in that order; junction bases with no gene match: 18. The CDR3 loop spans 19 amino acids. Sequencing was carried out using blood. The genes are TRBV6-4 and TRBJ1-2; 8 bases are a match to TRBD1. This clonotype was obtained from a person between 60 and 69 years old with breast cancer. The CDR3 loop is CASSDPYRGAFNITYGYTF. For the CDR3, the DNA is TGTGCCAGCAGTGACCCATACAGGGGGGCCTTCAATATAACCTATGGCTACACCTTC.